This T cell receptor (beta chain) was retrieved from a study of control samples from healthy donors and cancer patients. Germline V gives CDR1 ENHRY, CDR2 SYGVKD. Trimming pared 10 bases from V and 1 base from J, leaving 14 bases between. This CDR3 has 14 residues. The data were produced by immunoSEQ multiplex PCR, yet TCRdb's version contains in-frame clones alone and is incomplete. This sample has 100,000 to 120,000 clones, with 82% found just once. This receptor was identified in a young man in good health. V gene TRBV10-3 combines with J gene TRBJ1-5, with TRBD1 as a possible D gene (5 bases). What was sequenced was blood. This CDR3 reads CATRGVSSNQPQHF. The CDR3 DNA is TGTGCCACACGAGGGGTTTCGAGCAATCAGCCCCAGCATTTT.